The T cell receptor beta chain described here comes from a study of blood T cell repertoires in COVID-19. Germline loops: CDR1 SGHDN, CDR2 FVKESK. The CDR3 length is 13 residues. Trimming removed 1 base at V and 8 bases at J, with 11 bases between. The assay was immunoSEQ multiplex PCR, and TCRdb's table has in-frame clones only and misses some. Of roughly 100,000 clones in the sample, 77% were seen once. This clone was detected ten times or more. The origin of this receptor is a woman of 80 years or more with acute or convalescent COVID-19. Material: peripheral blood. The genes are TRBV14 and TRBJ1-2, with a tentative D call TRBD1 (5 bases). The CDR3 coding sequence is TGTGCCAGCAGCCAAGGGCAGGGTAGAGGCTACACCTTC. Translation: CASSQGQGRGYTF.